The T cell receptor beta chain under discussion was sequenced for a study of Ad26.COV2.S vaccination and SARS-CoV-2 variants. V lost 0 bases and J lost 0; bases outside the gene matches: 2. This CDR3 comprises 16 residues. In germline, CDR1 is SGHRS, CDR2 YFSETQ. The treatment here: some 20 received Ad26.COV2.S at low or high dose, single or two shots; about 5 received placebo; per-sample allocation not given. Collection of samples fell on day 63 after the first vaccine or placebo injection. Clones were read by immunoSEQ multiplex PCR, and TCRdb kept only the in-frame ones, dropping some. Of roughly 700,000 clones in the sample, roughly 90% were seen once.

The input for sequencing was peripheral blood, taken in a trial of Ad26.COV2.S vaccine versus placebo. This TCR derives from a person aged 18-65 years who received the Ad26.COV2.S COVID-19 vaccine or a placebo. The chain employs TRBV5-1 and TRBJ2-2, with TRBD2 matching 7 bases. CDR3 region: CASSLVAGANTGELFF. CDR3 DNA sequence: TGCGCCAGCAGCTTGGTTGCGGGAGCGAACACCGGGGAGCTGTTTTTT.